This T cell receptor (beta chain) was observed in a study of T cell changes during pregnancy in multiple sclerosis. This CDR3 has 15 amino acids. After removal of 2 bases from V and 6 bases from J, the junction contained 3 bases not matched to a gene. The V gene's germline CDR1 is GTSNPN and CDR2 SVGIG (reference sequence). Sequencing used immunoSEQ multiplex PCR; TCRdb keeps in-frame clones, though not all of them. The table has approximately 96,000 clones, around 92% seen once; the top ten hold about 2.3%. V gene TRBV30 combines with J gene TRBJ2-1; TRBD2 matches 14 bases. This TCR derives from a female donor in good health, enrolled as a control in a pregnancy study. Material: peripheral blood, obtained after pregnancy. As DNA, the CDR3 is TGTGCCTGGAGTCGGACTAGCGGGGGGTTCAATGAGCAGTTCTTC. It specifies CAWSRTSGGFNEQFF. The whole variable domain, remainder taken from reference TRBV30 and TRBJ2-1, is SQTIHQWPATLVQPVGSPLSLECTVEGTSNPNLYWYRQAAGRGLQLLFYSVGIGQISSEVPQNLSASRPQDRQFILSSKKLLLSDSGFYLCAWSRTSGGFNEQFFGPGTRLTVL.